These 12 T cell receptor beta chains came from one sample sequenced in a study of T cell responses to AZD1222 COVID-19 vaccine. The method was immunoSEQ multiplex PCR; TCRdb's version includes in-frame clones alone and lacks a portion of them. The sample has some 110,000 clones, roughly 87% seen once. The starting material was peripheral blood, obtained on day 0 of AZD1222 vaccination. These receptors were collected from an adult in good health.

The chain is built from TRBV10-3 and TRBJ2-7, with 7 bases that match TRBD1. The V and J ends lost 6 bases and 2 bases, in that order; junction bases with no gene match: 1. The germline V gene has CDR1 ENHRY and CDR2 SYGVKD. The CDR3 is 12 amino acids. The CDR3 here is CAISTGAYEQYF. The CDR3 region has the DNA TGTGCCATCAGCACAGGGGCCTACGAGCAGTACTTC.

This chain joins TRBV4-2 and TRBJ2-1; 11 nucleotides align to TRBD1. The CDR3 sequence is 15 residues long. Trimming at V came to 5 bases and at J to 7 bases, leaving 7 bases not matched to a gene. Germline V gene data show CDR1 as LGHNA and CDR2 as YNFKEQ. DNA for the CDR3: TGTGCCAGCAGCTGGACAGGGGGCCAGGGGAATGAGCAGTTCTTC. Encoded protein: CASSWTGGQGNEQFF.

This clone was counted between two and nine times. This chain joins TRBV19 and TRBJ1-2; D perhaps matches TRBD1 (6 bases). The germline CDR1 and CDR2 sequences are LNHDA and SQIVND (reference sequence). The CDR3 contains 15 residues. V lost 5 bases, J lost 5 bases, and 18 bases lay in between. Written as DNA, the CDR3 is TGTGCCAGTAGTCTCCCCCAACAGGGCACATATGGCTACACCTTC. Residues: CASSLPQQGTYGYTF. Looking up the rest from reference TRBV19 and TRBJ1-2 gives the full variable domain: DGGITQSPKYLFRKEGQNVTLSCEQNLNHDAMYWYRQDPGQGLRLIYYSQIVNDFQKGDIAEGYSVSREKKESFPLTVTSAQKNPTAFYLCASSLPQQGTYGYTFGSGTRLTVV.

The J gene is TRBJ2-7, the V gene TRBV19; 11 nucleotides align to TRBD1. V lost 4 bases to trimming and J lost 1 base; unmatched junction nucleotides: 3. Germline V CDR1 and CDR2: LNHDA, SQIVND (reference sequence). CDR3 length equals 15 residues. CDR3: CASSTGTGGSYEQYF. The CDR3 coding sequence is TGTGCCAGTAGTACCGGGACAGGGGGGTCCTACGAGCAGTACTTC.

CDR3 sequence reads: CASSTKTGTPSYEQYF. CDR3 nucleotide sequence: TGCGCCAGCAGCACCAAAACCGGGACTCCCTCCTACGAGCAGTACTTC. The V call is TRBV5-1, the J call TRBJ2-7; TRBD2 is a possible D gene (6 bases). The CDR3 runs to 16 residues. With 4 bases removed from V and 0 bases from J, the gap between germline ends came to 17 bases. Germline CDR1 SGHRS, CDR2 YFSETQ.

J is TRBJ1-2 and V is TRBV19; D is perhaps TRBD1 (5 bases). The CDR3 spans 14 residues. V lost 6 bases, J lost 3 bases, and 14 bases lay in between. Germline CDR1 LNHDA, CDR2 SQIVND (reference sequence). Written as DNA, the CDR3 is TGTGCCAGTAGCGGGGGGACGGCTTACTATGGCTACACCTTC. It specifies CASSGGTAYYGYTF. The whole variable domain, filled in from reference TRBV19 and TRBJ1-2, reads DGGITQSPKYLFRKEGQNVTLSCEQNLNHDAMYWYRQDPGQGLRLIYYSQIVNDFQKGDIAEGYSVSREKKESFPLTVTSAQKNPTAFYLCASSGGTAYYGYTFGSGTRLTVV.

The gene calls are TRBV4-3 and TRBJ2-1; 7 nucleotides match TRBD2. V shed 1 base, J shed 6 bases, and the junction held 6 bases outside the gene matches. The CDR3 covers 15 residues. CDR1 is LGHNA and CDR2 is YSLEER in the germline V gene. CDR3: CASSQGLALINEQFF. The CDR3 DNA reads TGCGCCAGCAGCCAAGGACTAGCACTAATCAATGAGCAGTTCTTC.

The chain joins TRBV10-3 to TRBJ1-2; D gene unclear. Germline CDR1 is ENHRY and CDR2 is SYGVKD. The CDR3 contains 14 residues. V lost 0 bases and J lost 5, with 10 bases in between. The CDR3 region has the DNA TGTGCCATCAGTGAGTCAGGCCGGAGGTATGGCTACACCTTC. Translating gives CAISESGRRYGYTF.

This rearrangement joins TRBV4-2 to TRBJ1-1; D ambiguous. Between the trimmed V and J ends, which lost 0 bases and 7 bases, there was a span of 9 bases. Germline values: CDR1 LGHNA, CDR2 YNFKEQ. The CDR3 spans 13 residues. Here the CDR3 DNA reads TGTGCCAGCAGCCAAGAGGTGGCAGGTGAAGCTTTCTTT. Its translation: CASSQEVAGEAFF.

The chain couples TRBV5-4 to TRBJ1-2; TRBD1 might be the D (5 bases). There are 15 residues in the CDR3. Trimming took off 5 bases at V and 3 bases at J, with 17 bases between the two ends. Germline V gene sequence: CDR1 SGHNT, CDR2 YYREEE (reference sequence). In DNA, the CDR3 is TGTGCCAGCAGGGGGGAAGGGACCGTTTACTATGGCTACACCTTC. Translating it yields CASRGEGTVYYGYTF.

The chain carries TRBV20-1 and TRBJ1-1; unclear D gene. The CDR3 consists of 11 residues. Germline loops: CDR1 DFQATT, CDR2 SNEGSKA (reference sequence). V was shortened by 4 bases and J by 5 bases, with 8 bases between the two germline ends. The CDR3 loop is CSAKTRTEAFF. The DNA of the CDR3 is TGCAGTGCTAAGACCCGAACTGAAGCTTTCTTT.

The CDR3 sequence: CSVSGVPNTEAFF. The CDR3 DNA follows: TGCAGCGTCTCAGGGGTCCCGAACACTGAAGCTTTCTTT. The V gene is TRBV29-1, the J gene TRBJ1-1; tentative D call: TRBD1 (6 bases). Germline loops: CDR1 SQVTM, CDR2 ANQGSEA. V gave up 6 bases and J gave up 1 base, with 12 bases separating them. This CDR3 has 13 amino acids. The variable domain in full, with the rest retrieved from reference TRBV29-1 and TRBJ1-1, is SAVISQKPSRDICQRGTSLTIQCQVDSQVTMMFWYRQQPGQSLTLIATANQGSEATYESGFVIDKFPISRPNLTFSTLTVSNMSPEDSSIYLCSVSGVPNTEAFFGQGTRLTVV.